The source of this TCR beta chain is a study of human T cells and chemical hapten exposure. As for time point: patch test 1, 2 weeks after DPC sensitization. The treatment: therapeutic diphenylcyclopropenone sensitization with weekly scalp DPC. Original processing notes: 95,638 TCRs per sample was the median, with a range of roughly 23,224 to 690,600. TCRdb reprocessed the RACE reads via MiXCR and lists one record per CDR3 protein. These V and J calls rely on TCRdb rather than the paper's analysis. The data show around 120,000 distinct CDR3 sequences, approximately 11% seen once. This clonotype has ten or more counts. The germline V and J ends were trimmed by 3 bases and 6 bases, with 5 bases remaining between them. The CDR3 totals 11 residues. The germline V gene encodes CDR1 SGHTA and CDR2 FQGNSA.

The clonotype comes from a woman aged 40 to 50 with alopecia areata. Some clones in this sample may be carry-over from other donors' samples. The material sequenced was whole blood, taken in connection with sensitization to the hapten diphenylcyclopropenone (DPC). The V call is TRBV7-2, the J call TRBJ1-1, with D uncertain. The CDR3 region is CASSLSAEAFF. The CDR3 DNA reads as TGTGCCAGCAGCTTGAGCGCTGAAGCTTTCTTT.